This record covers a single T cell receptor beta chain. The target antigen is unknown. With a duration under 3 months, ophthalmopathy in the donors showed moderate-to-severe activity, CAS ≥3 and NOSPECS ≥4. This entry comes from a study of Graves' ophthalmopathy and Graves' hyperthyroidism. Notes on the study in general: A majority of expanded thyroid clonotypes exceeding 0.001 frequency were likewise present in blood.

Beta-chain TCR CDR3 regions were amplified from RNA transcripts. Following a first-round RT-PCR that used HTBI primers, a second-round multiplex PCR was carried out. TCRdb independently ran MiXCR on the multiplex PCR reads; one entry per CDR3 protein. The table records 260,000 or so distinct CDR3 sequences, 45% of them present only once. This CDR3 has 14 residues. Trimming shortened V by 2 bases and J by 7 bases, and 12 bases separated the two germline ends. This sequence was found in an adult man with Graves' ophthalmopathy. V is TRBV12-3 or TRBV12-4 and J is TRBJ1-5; D is unclear. Sequencing was carried out using peripheral blood. The CDR3 nucleotides are TGTGCCAGCAGTTTAAGGGCAGGTGGGCAGCCCCAGCATTTT. This translates into CASSLRAGGQPQHF.